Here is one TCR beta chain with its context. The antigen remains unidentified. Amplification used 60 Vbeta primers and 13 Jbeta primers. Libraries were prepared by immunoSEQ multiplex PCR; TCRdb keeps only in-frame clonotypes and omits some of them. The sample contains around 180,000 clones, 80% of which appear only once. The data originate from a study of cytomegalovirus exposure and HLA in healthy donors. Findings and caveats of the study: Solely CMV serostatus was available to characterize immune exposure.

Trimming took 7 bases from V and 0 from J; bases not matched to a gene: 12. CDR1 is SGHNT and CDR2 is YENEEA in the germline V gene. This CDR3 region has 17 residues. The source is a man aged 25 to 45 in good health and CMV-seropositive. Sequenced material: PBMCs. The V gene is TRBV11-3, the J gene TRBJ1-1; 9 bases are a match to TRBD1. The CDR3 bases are TGTGCCAGCACCCTTGTTAGGACAGGGGTTATGAACACTGAAGCTTTCTTT. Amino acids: CASTLVRTGVMNTEAFF.